These T cell receptor beta chains were read from a single sample in a study of radiotherapy plus CTLA-4 blockade in lung cancer. Libraries were prepared by immunoSEQ multiplex PCR; TCRdb keeps only in-frame clonotypes and omits some of them. Among under 3,500 clones listed, 84% were seen once. Sequencing used tumor tissue, obtained from a patient treated with radiotherapy plus ipilimumab. Receptor source: a human donor with non-small cell lung cancer that progressed on radiotherapy plus ipilimumab. Each CDR3 is given with its conserved first and last residue. A D gene is named only where the DNA matches it firmly. Size tells how often a clone was seen (once, few, many) or the class of an expanded clone, and some rows leave it out.

size: few; V: TRBV6-5; D: .; J: TRBJ1-3; CDR3: CASSSVGNTIYF; DNA: TGTGCCAGCAGTTCGGTTGGAAACACCATATATTTT
size: .; V: TRBV5-1; D: .; J: TRBJ2-7; CDR3: CASSSDRDPDYEQYF; DNA: TGCGCCAGCAGCTCCGACCGGGACCCAGACTACGAGCAGTACTTC
size: .; V: TRBV5-1; D: TRBD1; J: TRBJ1-2; CDR3: CASSSTGNYGYTF; DNA: TGCGCCAGCAGCTCGACAGGGAACTATGGCTACACCTTC
size: .; V: TRBV6-1; D: TRBD2; J: TRBJ2-7; CDR3: CASSEGSLAVIYEQYF; DNA: TGTGCCAGCAGTGAAGGGAGTCTAGCGGTGATCTACGAGCAGTACTTC
size: .; V: TRBV6-6; D: .; J: TRBJ2-1; CDR3: CASSNSAWGTDNEQFF; DNA: TGTGCCAGCTCGAACTCTGCCTGGGGGACCGACAATGAGCAGTTCTTC
size: .; V: TRBV9; D: .; J: TRBJ1-5; CDR3: CASSVNQPQHF; DNA: TGTGCCAGCAGCGTTAATCAGCCCCAGCATTTT
size: .; V: TRBV5-4; D: .; J: TRBJ2-3; CDR3: CASSLGGGQGTDTQYF; DNA: TGTGCCAGCAGCTTGGGCGGGGGACAGGGCACAGATACGCAGTATTTT
size: few; V: TRBV2; D: .; J: TRBJ2-5; CDR3: CASISDSQETQYF; DNA: TGTGCCAGCATTAGTGACAGCCAAGAGACCCAGTACTTC
size: .; V: TRBV2; D: .; J: TRBJ1-2; CDR3: CASSGGTYGYTF; DNA: TGTGCCAGCAGTGGAGGGACCTATGGCTACACCTTC
size: .; V: TRBV19; D: .; J: TRBJ1-1; CDR3: CASSSGVRTEAFF; DNA: TGTGCCAGTAGTTCGGGGGTCCGGACTGAAGCTTTCTTT
size: .; V: TRBV27; D: TRBD1; J: TRBJ1-1; CDR3: CASSPSRGQTEAFF; DNA: TGTGCCAGCAGTCCCAGCAGGGGGCAGACTGAAGCTTTCTTT
size: .; V: TRBV27; D: TRBD2; J: TRBJ2-5; CDR3: CASSLGLAGGRELKETQYF; DNA: TGTGCCAGCAGTTTAGGGCTAGCGGGGGGCAGGGAGTTAAAAGAGACCCAGTACTTC
size: .; V: TRBV5-1; D: TRBD1; J: TRBJ1-1; CDR3: CASSFKGQGGSEAFF; DNA: TGCGCCAGCAGCTTTAAAGGACAGGGAGGTTCTGAAGCTTTCTTT
size: .; V: TRBV4-3; D: TRBD2; J: TRBJ2-1; CDR3: CASSLRASGGAGNEQFF; DNA: TGCGCCAGCTCCTTAAGGGCTAGCGGGGGGGCGGGAAATGAGCAGTTCTTC
size: .; V: TRBV25-1; D: TRBD1; J: TRBJ2-5; CDR3: CASSDRADRDYQETQYF; DNA: TGTGCCAGCAGTGACCGAGCGGACAGGGACTACCAAGAGACCCAGTACTTC
size: .; V: TRBV6-9; D: .; J: TRBJ2-7; CDR3: CASSYVGREQYF; DNA: TGTGCCAGCAGTTACGTAGGGCGCGAGCAGTACTTC
size: few; V: TRBV29-1; D: .; J: TRBJ2-1; CDR3: CSVEGLTGRGYNEQFF; DNA: TGCAGCGTTGAAGGTTTAACAGGTAGGGGCTACAATGAGCAGTTCTTC
size: few; V: TRBV9; D: TRBD1; J: TRBJ1-6; CDR3: CASSGQGRNSPLHF; DNA: TGTGCCAGCAGCGGACAGGGGCGAAATTCACCCCTCCACTTT
size: .; V: TRBV15; D: .; J: TRBJ1-1; CDR3: CATSIHTEAFF; DNA: TGTGCCACCAGCATTCACACTGAAGCTTTCTTT
size: .; V: TRBV7-2; D: TRBD1; J: TRBJ1-1; CDR3: CASSLYPGGDQAFF; DNA: TGTGCCAGCAGTTTGTACCCAGGGGGGGACCAAGCTTTCTTT
size: once; V: TRBV9; D: .; J: TRBJ2-3; CDR3: CASSVQGGGTDTQYF; DNA: TGTGCCAGCAGCGTCCAGGGCGGGGGCACAGATACGCAGTATTTT
size: .; V: TRBV5-6; D: .; J: TRBJ1-2; CDR3: CASSLGQSYYGYTF; DNA: TGTGCCAGCAGCTTGGGGCAGAGTTACTATGGCTACACCTTC
size: .; V: TRBV4-1; D: .; J: TRBJ1-2; CDR3: CASSPGDGYTF; DNA: TGCGCCAGCAGCCCTGGTGATGGCTACACCTTC
size: .; V: TRBV5-8; D: TRBD1; J: TRBJ1-1; CDR3: CASSTRQGVFNTEAFF; DNA: TGTGCCAGCAGCACTAGACAGGGGGTATTTAACACTGAAGCTTTCTTT
size: few; V: TRBV6-5; D: .; J: TRBJ2-5; CDR3: CASRGGTQETQYF; DNA: TGTGCCAGCCGAGGGGGGACCCAAGAGACCCAGTACTTC
size: .; V: TRBV4-3; D: .; J: TRBJ1-2; CDR3: CASSQERDANYGYTF; DNA: TGCGCCAGCAGCCAGGAAAGGGACGCTAACTATGGCTACACCTTC
size: .; V: TRBV6-5; D: .; J: TRBJ1-2; CDR3: CASSYSISGNYGYTF; DNA: TGTGCCAGCAGTTACTCGATAAGCGGTAACTATGGCTACACCTTC
size: .; V: TRBV4-2; D: TRBD1; J: TRBJ1-4; CDR3: CASTQGGEPHEKLFF; DNA: TGTGCCAGCACGCAGGGGGGGGAACCTCATGAAAAACTGTTTTTT
size: .; V: TRBV18; D: TRBD1; J: TRBJ1-2; CDR3: CASSADRGAYGYTF; DNA: TGTGCCAGCTCAGCCGACAGGGGTGCCTATGGCTACACCTTC
size: .; V: TRBV27; D: .; J: TRBJ1-1; CDR3: CASSLSGLGNTEAFF; DNA: TGTGCCAGCAGTTTATCCGGGCTCGGGAACACTGAAGCTTTCTTT
size: .; V: TRBV6-1; D: TRBD2; J: TRBJ2-5; CDR3: CASRTSAQETQYF; DNA: TGTGCCAGCAGAACTAGCGCTCAAGAGACCCAGTACTTC
size: .; V: TRBV5-4; D: TRBD1; J: TRBJ2-3; CDR3: CASSAGQGATTDTQYF; DNA: TGTGCCAGCAGCGCTGGACAGGGGGCAACCACAGATACGCAGTATTTT
size: .; V: TRBV29-1; D: .; J: TRBJ2-6; CDR3: CSVAPSSGANVLTF; DNA: TGCAGCGTTGCGCCCAGCTCTGGGGCCAACGTCCTGACTTTC
size: once; V: TRBV6-5; D: TRBD2; J: TRBJ2-5; CDR3: CASSRPGLAPETQYF; DNA: TGTGCCAGCAGTCGCCCGGGACTAGCTCCAGAGACCCAGTACTTC
size: .; V: TRBV7-2; D: .; J: TRBJ1-1; CDR3: CASSAHPNTEAFF; DNA: TGTGCCAGCAGCGCGCATCCGAACACTGAAGCTTTCTTT
size: .; V: TRBV6-6; D: .; J: TRBJ2-2; CDR3: CASSSLGSNTGELFF; DNA: TGTGCCAGCAGTTCTTTAGGGTCGAACACCGGGGAGCTGTTTTTT
size: .; V: TRBV18; D: TRBD1; J: TRBJ1-2; CDR3: CASSPPGTGGGYTF; DNA: TGTGCCAGCTCACCACCCGGGACAGGTGGTGGCTACACCTTC
size: .; V: TRBV7-9; D: .; J: TRBJ1-5; CDR3: CASRQSRNQPQHF; DNA: TGTGCCAGCAGACAGTCCCGCAATCAGCCCCAGCATTTT
size: .; V: TRBV25-1; D: TRBD1; J: TRBJ1-4; CDR3: CAARQGDEKLFF; DNA: TGTGCCGCCCGACAGGGGGATGAAAAACTGTTTTTT
size: .; V: TRBV5-4; D: TRBD1; J: TRBJ1-2; CDR3: CASRAGTGGYGYTF; DNA: TGTGCCAGCAGGGCCGGGACAGGGGGATATGGCTACACCTTC
size: .; V: TRBV7-3; D: .; J: TRBJ2-5; CDR3: CASSWRDGETQYF; DNA: TGTGCCAGCAGCTGGCGGGACGGAGAGACCCAGTACTTC
size: .; V: TRBV6-5; D: .; J: TRBJ1-2; CDR3: CASSYGAGTNGYTF; DNA: TGTGCCAGCAGTTACGGGGCAGGGACTAATGGCTACACCTTC
size: few; V: TRBV7-8; D: TRBD2; J: TRBJ2-3; CDR3: CASMVQRGTTSTDTQYF; DNA: TGTGCCAGCATGGTTCAGCGGGGAACCACTAGCACAGATACGCAGTATTTT